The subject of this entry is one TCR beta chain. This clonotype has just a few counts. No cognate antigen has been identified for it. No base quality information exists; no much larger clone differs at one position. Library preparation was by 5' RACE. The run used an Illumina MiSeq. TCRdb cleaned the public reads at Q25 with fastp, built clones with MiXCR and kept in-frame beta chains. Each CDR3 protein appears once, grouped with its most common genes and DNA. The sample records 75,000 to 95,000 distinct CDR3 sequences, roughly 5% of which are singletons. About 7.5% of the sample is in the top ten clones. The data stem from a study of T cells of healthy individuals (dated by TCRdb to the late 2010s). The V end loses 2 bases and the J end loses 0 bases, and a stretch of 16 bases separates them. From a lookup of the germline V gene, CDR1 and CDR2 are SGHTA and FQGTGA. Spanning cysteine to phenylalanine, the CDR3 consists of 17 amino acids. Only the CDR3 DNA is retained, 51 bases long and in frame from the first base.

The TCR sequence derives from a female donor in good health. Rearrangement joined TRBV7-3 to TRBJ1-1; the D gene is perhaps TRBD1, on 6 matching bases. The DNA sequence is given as TGTGCCAGCAGCTTAGGTCCCACCGGGGGGCTGAACACTGAAGCTTTCTTT. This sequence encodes CASSLGPTGGLNTEAFF. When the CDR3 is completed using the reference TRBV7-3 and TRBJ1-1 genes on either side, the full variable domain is GAGVSQTPSNKVTEKGKYVELRCDPISGHTALYWYRQSLGQGPEFLIYFQGTGAADDSGLPNDRFFAVRPEGSVSTLKIQRTERGDSAVYLCASSLGPTGGLNTEAFFGQGTRLTVV.